The TCR beta chain under discussion was sequenced for a study of shared clonotypes between healthy human individuals. Study results and limitations: Genetic and exposure-history diversity was limited by the small donor number.

TCRdb keeps only in-frame clones here, not all; method: immunoSEQ multiplex PCR. The sample holds some 2.4 million clones, under 95% seen once. Turning to this clone: The antigen remains unidentified.

The sequence derives from a man younger than 35 in good health. Some clones in this sample may be carry-over from other donors' samples. The sequenced sample was naive CD4+ T cells from PBMCs. Described subset: CD45RA+ positively selected.

The CDR3 protein is CASSLDSGSQPQHF. Here the CDR3 DNA reads TGTGCCAGCTCGCTTGACAGCGGGAGTCAGCCCCAGCATTTT. This sequence joins TRBV18 and TRBJ1-5; tentative D call: TRBD1 (5 bases). Trimming took off 6 bases at V and 6 bases at J, with 15 bases between the two ends. This CDR3 is built from 14 residues. Germline V gives CDR1 KGHSH, CDR2 LQKENI.